A single sample is the source of the 29 T cell receptor beta chains below, sequenced in a study of T-cell memory formation after mild COVID-19. TCRdb re-called the 5' RACE reads through MiXCR, storing one row per CDR3 protein. The sample holds 150,000 to 200,000 distinct CDR3 sequences, around 13% seen once. The sequencing input was PBMCs or a T cell subset sorted from them (not recorded which). These receptors came from an adult woman who had mild COVID-19 (a few samples of this study predate the infection). Cell type and time point are not known.

The chain is built from TRBV7-8 and TRBJ2-7; TRBD2 is a possible D gene (6 bases). Trimming shortened V by 4 bases and J by 0 bases, and 13 bases separated the two germline ends. This CDR3 has 15 amino acids. Germline V gene data show CDR1 as SGHVS and CDR2 as FQNEAQ. Here the CDR3 DNA reads TGTGCCAGCAGCTACCGGGACTCACCCTCCTACGAGCAGTACTTC. This codes for CASSYRDSPSYEQYF.

V usage is TRBV5-1 and J usage is TRBJ2-5; no clear D. Trimming took 0 bases from V and 3 from J, leaving 9 bases between them. The CDR3 length is 14 residues. Germline values: CDR1 SGHRS, CDR2 YFSETQ. The chain's CDR3 is CASSLEDGEETQYF. CDR3 coding DNA: TGCGCCAGCAGCTTGGAGGATGGGGAAGAGACCCAGTACTTC.

This clonotype was counted at least ten times. The rearrangement joins TRBV5-1 to TRBJ2-3; D uncertain. The germline V gene encodes CDR1 SGHRS and CDR2 YFSETQ. The length of the CDR3 is 16 residues. The ends were cut back, 0 bases at V and 2 bases at J, with 13 bases in the middle. The CDR3: CASSLVGPIVTDTQYF. In DNA form, the CDR3 reads TGCGCCAGCAGCTTGGTTGGCCCGATTGTCACAGATACGCAGTATTTT.

V gene TRBV29-1 combines with J gene TRBJ2-2, with unresolved D. Germline CDR1 and CDR2: SQVTM and ANQGSEA. The V gene lost 3 bases and the J gene lost 0 bases, with 5 bases spanning the gap. CDR3 length: 13 residues. The CDR3 loop reads CSVDRANTGELFF. CDR3 bases: TGCAGCGTTGATAGGGCGAACACCGGGGAGCTGTTTTTT.

This chain connects TRBV19 to TRBJ1-5, with 7 bases matching TRBD1. Losses at the gene ends were 5 bases for V and 3 bases for J; bases not matched to a gene: 13. The CDR3 extends over 17 amino acids. Per the germline V gene, CDR1 is LNHDA and CDR2 is SQIVND (reference sequence). CDR3 DNA sequence: TGTGCCAGTAGTTCCCGCGGGACAGCGAAGCACAATCAGCCCCAGCATTTT. It specifies CASSSRGTAKHNQPQHF.

The genes are TRBV6-5 and TRBJ2-1, with a weak D call TRBD2 (5 bases). Germline CDR1 reads MNHEY; CDR2 reads SVGAGI. The CDR3 covers 11 residues. Trimming shortened V by 10 bases and J by 5 bases, and 9 bases separated the two germline ends. The CDR3 protein is CATLRDNEQFF. Here the CDR3 DNA reads TGTGCCACCTTGAGGGACAATGAGCAGTTCTTC.

The chain is built from TRBV7-2 and TRBJ2-2, with 10 positions matching TRBD2. CDR3 size: 20 residues. The trim removed 1 base at V and 7 bases at J, leaving 18 bases unmatched. The V gene's germline CDR1 is SGHTA and CDR2 FQGNSA. The CDR3 DNA sequence: TGTGCCAGCAGCTTAGAGCGATGGCCCCCGCTAGCGGGAGCTATCGGGGAGCTGTTTTTT. The encoded protein is CASSLERWPPLAGAIGELFF. Based on the CDR3 plus reference TRBV7-2 and TRBJ2-2, the full variable domain is GAGVSQSPSNKVTEKGKDVELRCDPISGHTALYWYRQSLGQGLEFLIYFQGNSAPDKSGLPSDRFSAERTGGSVSTLTIQRTQQEDSAVYLCASSLERWPPLAGAIGELFFGEGSRLTVL.

The chain links TRBV4-1 to TRBJ2-3; D ambiguous. The germline CDR1 and CDR2 sequences are MGHRA and YSYEKL. The CDR3 sequence is 13 residues long. V shed 3 bases and J shed 9 bases, with 13 bases lying between them. DNA for the CDR3: TGCGCCAGCAGCCACCCGAGAGAGTCGACGCAGTATTTT. Translating it yields CASSHPRESTQYF.

This clonotype was counted only a few times. V gene TRBV3-1 combines with J gene TRBJ1-1, with no clear D. This CDR3 spans 11 amino acids. Germline assignment: CDR1 LGHDT and CDR2 YNNKEL (reference sequence). V was clipped by 1 base and J by 7 bases, with 4 bases between them. CDR3 bases: TGTGCCAGCAGCCAAGGGTTTGAAGCTTTCTTT. Residues: CASSQGFEAFF.

CDR3 sequence: CATSRDQETQYF. Written as DNA, the CDR3 is TGTGCCACCAGCAGAGATCAGGAGACCCAGTACTTC. V is TRBV15 and J is TRBJ2-5; the D is unclear. In germline, CDR1 is LNHNV, CDR2 YYDKDF (reference sequence). Deletions cut 0 bases from V and 5 bases from J, with 4 bases between. This CDR3 has 12 residues.

The chain couples TRBV29-1 to TRBJ1-2; TRBD1 agrees at 7 bases. V gave up 4 bases and J gave up 1 base; unmatched junction bases: 9. Germline V gives CDR1 SQVTM, CDR2 ANQGSEA. The CDR3 is made up of 15 amino acids. CDR3 amino acids: CSVGPPGGLNYGYTF. The CDR3 DNA is TGCAGCGTTGGGCCCCCAGGGGGGCTTAACTATGGCTACACCTTC.

This clonotype was counted a single time. This chain uses TRBV6-5 with TRBJ1-6; TRBD1 might be the D (5 bases). The CDR3 has 14 residues. The germline V and J ends were trimmed by 3 bases and 8 bases, with 11 bases remaining between them. CDR1 is MNHEY and CDR2 is SVGAGI in the germline V gene. The CDR3 loop reads CASSYEGLDSPLHF. In DNA, the CDR3 is TGTGCCAGCAGTTATGAGGGACTCGATTCACCCCTCCACTTT.

The chain recombines TRBV5-6 with TRBJ1-1; unclear D gene. The V end was cut by 2 bases, the J end by 1 base, with 15 bases between. Germline CDR1 reads SGHDT; CDR2 reads YYEEEE. CDR3 length: 16 amino acids. As DNA, the CDR3 is TGTGCCAGCAGCTTCAGTCGGGGAAGGCGGAACACTGAAGCTTTCTTT. Its protein product is CASSFSRGRRNTEAFF.

This clonotype showed up just once. The rearrangement uses TRBV5-1 and TRBJ2-7; 7 bases are a match to TRBD1. The trim removed 5 bases at V and 7 bases at J, leaving 9 bases unmatched. The length of the CDR3 is 13 residues. Germline-derived CDR1 and CDR2 are SGHRS and YFSETQ. The chain's CDR3 is CASRRDSNQEQYF. The CDR3 bases are TGCGCCAGCAGACGGGACAGCAACCAGGAGCAGTACTTC.

This clonotype was counted only a few times. This chain connects TRBV6-5 to TRBJ1-3; a possible D gene is TRBD1 (6 bases). CDR1 MNHEY and CDR2 SVGAGI come from the germline V gene. V gave up 0 bases and J gave up 4 bases, with 13 bases separating them. This CDR3 is 16 amino acids long. The CDR3 bases are TGTGCCAGCAGTTACTCAACTTGGACAGTGGGAAACACCATATATTTT. This translates into CASSYSTWTVGNTIYF.

This clonotype was picked up a small number of times. The chain is built from TRBV15 and TRBJ2-7; D call uncertain. CDR1 and CDR2 (germline): LNHNV, YYDKDF (reference sequence). V lost 1 base, J lost 2 bases, and 9 bases lay in between. The CDR3 contains 14 residues. The CDR3 sequence: CATSRAVAPYEQYF. CDR3 nucleotides: TGTGCCACCAGCAGAGCGGTGGCCCCCTACGAGCAGTACTTC.

This chain connects TRBV24-1 to TRBJ1-1, with a possible D match to TRBD1 (5 bases). Between the trimmed V and J ends, which lost 10 bases and 5 bases, there was a span of 16 bases. Germline values: CDR1 KGHDR, CDR2 SFDVKD. This CDR3 comprises 13 residues. The DNA for the CDR3 is TGTGCCACGACTGGACGGGGGGGGACTGAAGCTTTCTTT. Translated, it gives CATTGRGGTEAFF.

This clonotype was counted a few times. The chain joins TRBV5-4 to TRBJ2-3; 9 positions agree with TRBD2. The CDR3 extends over 15 amino acids. The germline CDR1 and CDR2 sequences are SGHNT and YYREEE (reference sequence). The V gene end was trimmed by 3 bases and the J gene end by 1 base; junction bases not matched to a gene: 3. The CDR3 bases are TGTGCCAGCAGCTGGGCTAGCGGGGGCACAGATACGCAGTATTTT. Translation gives CASSWASGGTDTQYF.

The V call is TRBV5-1, the J call TRBJ2-2, with a possible D match to TRBD2 (6 bases). The CDR3 runs 16 residues. Trimming left V 4 bases short and J 7 bases short, with 20 bases between. The germline CDR1 and CDR2 sequences are SGHRS and YFSETQ. The CDR3 sequence is CASSGGTPTSIGELFF. In DNA, the CDR3 is TGCGCCAGCAGCGGGGGGACCCCCACCTCGATCGGGGAGCTGTTTTTT.

In this sample, this clonotype turned up a few times. The DNA for the CDR3 is TGTGCCAGCAGCTCTAGCGGGACATACCCGTTCTTC. It encodes CASSSSGTYPFF. This chain joins TRBV7-2 and TRBJ2-1; 9 bases agree with TRBD2. J was trimmed by 15 bases and V by 4 bases; bases with no gene match: 7. The germline gives CDR1 SGHTA, CDR2 FQGNSA. CDR3 size: 12 residues.

This clonotype was picked up a small number of times. V gene TRBV4-3 combines with J gene TRBJ2-1; unclear D gene. Trimming took off 8 bases at V and 0 bases at J, with 14 bases between the two ends. This CDR3 is 15 amino acids long. Germline V gives CDR1 LGHNA, CDR2 YSLEER. CDR3 loop: CASEWKFGSYNEQFF. The CDR3 DNA follows: TGCGCCAGCGAATGGAAGTTTGGCTCCTACAATGAGCAGTTCTTC.

This clonotype has more than one count but fewer than ten. This chain uses TRBV12-3 or TRBV12-4 with TRBJ2-7; D call uncertain. This CDR3 has 13 residues. Trimming left V 3 bases short and J 3 bases short, with 9 bases between. CDR3 sequence: CASSFANLYEQYF. CDR3 nucleotides: TGTGCCAGCAGTTTTGCTAACCTCTACGAGCAGTACTTC.

This clonotype was recorded a few times. The chain combines TRBV15 with TRBJ2-3; D might be TRBD1 or TRBD2, each matching 5 bases. Trimming took 0 bases from V and 2 from J, leaving 15 bases between them. The germline V gene encodes CDR1 LNHNV and CDR2 YYDKDF (reference sequence). CDR3 length: 17 residues. CDR3 residues: CATSRDLAGTYTDTQYF. The DNA for the CDR3 is TGTGCCACCAGCAGAGACCTCGCTGGGACCTACACAGATACGCAGTATTTT.

This clonotype was counted only a few times. The V and J genes are TRBV12-3 or TRBV12-4 and TRBJ1-5, with 7 bases matching TRBD1. J gave up 4 bases and V 0 bases, and 3 bases lay outside the gene matches. The CDR3 length is 15 residues. DNA for the CDR3: TGTGCCAGCAGTTTAGCCGGGACAGCTAATCAGCCCCAGCATTTT. Residues: CASSLAGTANQPQHF.

The chain uses TRBV11-2 and TRBJ2-5; perhaps D is TRBD1 or TRBD2 (7 bases each). Germline CDR1 and CDR2: SGHAT and FQNNGV. The V end lost 6 bases, the J end lost 1 base, and 12 bases lay between the germline ends. The CDR3 is 14 residues long. DNA for the CDR3: TGTGCCAGCAGGAGCGGGGACAGCCAAGAGACCCAGTACTTC. It is translated as CASRSGDSQETQYF.

This clonotype was recorded a few times. The genes are TRBV27 and TRBJ2-1; D is undetermined. Looked up from germline, CDR1 is MNHEY and CDR2 is SMNVEV (reference sequence). The CDR3 loop spans 15 amino acids. Deletions cut 4 bases from V and 6 bases from J, with 16 bases between. CDR3 in DNA: TGTGCCAGCAGTTACGCCCGCAAAAGCCGCAATGAGCAGTTCTTC. It yields the protein CASSYARKSRNEQFF.

The chain carries TRBV11-2 and TRBJ2-7, with 8 nucleotides matching TRBD2. Trimming removed 5 bases from V and 6 bases from J; junction bases left unmatched: 3. This CDR3 region has 12 residues. Germline CDR1 is SGHAT and CDR2 is FQNNGV. CDR3 bases: TGTGCCAGCAGCATAGGACTAGCCGAGCAGTACTTC. It is translated as CASSIGLAEQYF.

This clonotype was found many times. The chain recombines TRBV7-6 with TRBJ2-1; a weak D match, TRBD2 (6 bases). Trimming stripped 5 bases from V and 4 bases from J, with 18 bases between. Germline CDR1 reads SGHVS; CDR2 reads FNYEAQ. This CDR3 spans 16 amino acids. The CDR3 is CASSPLGTSQYNEQFF. CDR3 nucleotide sequence: TGTGCCAGCAGCCCCCTGGGCACTAGCCAGTACAATGAGCAGTTCTTC.

Only a few counts were recorded for this clonotype. The V call is TRBV15, the J call TRBJ2-3; 9 bases align to TRBD1. There are 18 residues in the CDR3. Germline CDR1 reads LNHNV; CDR2 reads YYDKDF (reference sequence). Losses at the gene ends were 5 bases for V and 0 bases for J; bases not matched to a gene: 12. The CDR3 sequence: CATSHLYDRGASTDTQYF. The CDR3 DNA reads TGTGCCACCAGCCATCTTTACGACAGGGGGGCTAGCACAGATACGCAGTATTTT.